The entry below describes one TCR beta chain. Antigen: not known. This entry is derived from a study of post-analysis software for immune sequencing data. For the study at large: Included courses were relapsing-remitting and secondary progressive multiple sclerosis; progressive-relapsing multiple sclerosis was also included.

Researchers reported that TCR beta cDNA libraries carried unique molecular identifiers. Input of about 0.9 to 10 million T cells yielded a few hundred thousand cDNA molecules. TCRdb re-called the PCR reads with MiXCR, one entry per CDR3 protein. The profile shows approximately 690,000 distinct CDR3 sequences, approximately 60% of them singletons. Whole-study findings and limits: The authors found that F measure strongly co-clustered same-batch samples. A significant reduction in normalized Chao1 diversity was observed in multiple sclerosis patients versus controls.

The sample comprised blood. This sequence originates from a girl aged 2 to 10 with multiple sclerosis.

The chain's CDR3 is CASSPSPRSTDTQYF. The CDR3 DNA reads TGTGCCAGCAGTCCTAGCCCCCGAAGCACAGATACGCAGTATTTT. The gene calls are TRBV27 and TRBJ2-3; D possibly corresponds to TRBD2 (5 bases). This CDR3 has 15 residues. V lost 5 bases and J 0 bases, leaving 12 bases between the germline ends. Germline CDR1 MNHEY, CDR2 SMNVEV (reference sequence).